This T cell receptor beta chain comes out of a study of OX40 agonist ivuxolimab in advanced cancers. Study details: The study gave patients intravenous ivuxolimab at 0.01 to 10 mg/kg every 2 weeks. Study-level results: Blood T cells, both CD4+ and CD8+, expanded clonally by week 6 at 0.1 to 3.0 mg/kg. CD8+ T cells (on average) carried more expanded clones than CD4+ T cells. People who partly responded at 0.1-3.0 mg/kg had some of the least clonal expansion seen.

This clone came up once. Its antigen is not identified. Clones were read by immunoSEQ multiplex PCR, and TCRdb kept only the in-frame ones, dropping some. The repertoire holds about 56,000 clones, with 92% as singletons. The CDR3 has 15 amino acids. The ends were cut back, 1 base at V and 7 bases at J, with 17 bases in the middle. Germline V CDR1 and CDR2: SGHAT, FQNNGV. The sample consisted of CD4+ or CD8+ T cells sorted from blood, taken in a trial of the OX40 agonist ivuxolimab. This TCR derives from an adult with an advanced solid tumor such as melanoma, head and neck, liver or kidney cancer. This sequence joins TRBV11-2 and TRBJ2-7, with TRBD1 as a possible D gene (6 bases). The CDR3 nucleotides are TGTGCCAGCAGCTTAGTTGCAGGGGCACCCTGGGAGCAGTACTTC. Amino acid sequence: CASSLVAGAPWEQYF.